This TCR beta chain was sequenced for a study of T cells after yellow fever vaccination (dated by TCRdb to the late 2010s). Regarding the complete study: The SMART-Seq v4 Ultra Low Input RNA kit was used to prepare libraries from fractions with low cell numbers. Bulk TCR alpha and beta repertoires were sequenced longitudinally to track T-cell clones before and after primary and booster YFV17D yellow fever vaccination. Two healthy male donors, one aged 18 to 30 and one aged 30 to 40 years, were included in the cohort. Blood was drawn at multiple timepoints before and after primary and secondary immunization, with bulk PBMC replicates and cell subsets isolated. Overall study outcomes, separate from this receptor: After the booster, most of the clones that had expanded following primary vaccination were detected again (around 97% of CD4 and around 90% of CD8), which suggests that memory was broadly maintained. The study included only a couple of donors, which limits how far the findings can be generalized. Compared with the primary T-cell response, the secondary T-cell response was weaker but faster, peaking on day 5 rather than day 15. Computational filtering was required because FACS-sorted repertoires could contain abundant contaminating clonotypes from the bulk population. A small share of clonotypes was detected in both CD4 and CD8 compartments, with the overlap likely arising from convergent recombination.

A few counts support this clonotype. This clone's antigen is unknown. Nothing much larger sits one base from this clone, and base qualities are not available. The CDR3 spans 12 residues, from the cysteine through the phenylalanine. Here the CDR3 DNA is all that survives: 36 bases in frame from base 1. Trimming costs V 4 bases and J 10 bases, and their ends lie 8 bases apart. The germline V gene encodes CDR1 SNHLY and CDR2 FYNNEI. The instrument was an Illumina NovaSeq 6000. TCR cDNA was made using 5'RACE template switching, a step that added a universal primer site and unique molecular identifiers. Priming of cDNA synthesis was performed from both the TCR alpha and TCR beta constant segments. Libraries were amplified in two PCR steps, with sample barcodes and sequencing adapters added in the second step. Sequencing of the libraries was done on either Illumina HiSeq 2500 (2x100 bp) or NovaSeq (2x150 bp). In the source study's methods: MIGEC was used to demultiplex reads and collapse the reads into UMI consensus sequences, and MiXCR was used for V(D)J alignment. Clonotypes responding to the vaccine were identified with edgeR on replicate PBMC samples, with the criteria of FDR below 0.01 and a log2 fold change above 5 up to day 15. Each bulk clonotype received a CD4 or CD8 identity based on whether the sequenced CD4 or CD8 repertoire contained that clonotype at higher abundance. TCRdb ran its own pipeline on the public reads, namely fastp trimming at Q25 and MiXCR clone calling, and kept in-frame beta chains. Identical CDR3 proteins give one entry, which carries the most common genes and DNA. The V and J calls shown here were made by TCRdb, not taken from the authors' results. This sample gives more than 300,000 distinct CDR3 sequences in total; roughly a tenth of them show up just once. Jointly, the top ten make up approximately 3.3% of the sample.

The sample's treatment or condition label, in plain terms: live attenuated yellow fever vaccine strain. A standard Ficoll-Paque protocol was used to isolate PBMCs from peripheral blood. Dynabeads CD4 and CD8 positive selection kits were used to isolate CD4 and CD8 T-cell fractions. TriZol was used to extract RNA from bulk PBMCs, from CD4 and CD8 fractions, and from dextramer-positive and dextramer-negative fractions. The TCR sequence derives from a man younger than 35 who received the YFV17D yellow fever vaccine. The sample consisted of CD4+ T cells sorted from PBMCs, taken 45 days after the yellow fever booster vaccination. This chain is built from TRBV2 and TRBJ1-6; the D gene is not confidently resolved. The CDR3 loop reads CASSAVVSPLHF. The nucleotides read TGTGCCAGCAGTGCGGTGGTATCACCCCTCCACTTT.